The rows below give T cell receptor beta chains drawn from one sample of a study of neurological immune-mediated disorders. MiXCR was run by TCRdb on the 5' RACE reads, yielding one entry per CDR3 protein. Of tens of thousands of distinct CDR3 sequences detected, approximately 5.3% appear once; the ten largest clones hold roughly 2%. The source material was CD4+ T cells from blood. The receptors originated from a woman in her forties or fifties in good health. Each CDR3 is given with its conserved first and last residue. D genes are given only for firm matches. Size tells how often a clone was seen (once, few, many) or the class of an expanded clone, and some rows leave it out.

cdr3_aa: CASSPLQRHEQYF; cdr3_nt: TGTGCCAGCAGCCCTTTACAGCGGCACGAGCAGTACTTC; d_call: .; v_call: TRBV14; clone_size: many; j_call: TRBJ2-7
cdr3_aa: CASSPGRKLFF; cdr3_nt: TGTGCCAGCAGCCCCGGTAGAAAACTGTTTTTT; d_call: .; v_call: TRBV14; clone_size: many; j_call: TRBJ1-4
cdr3_aa: CASSYRVDEQYF; cdr3_nt: TGTGCCAGCAGTTACAGGGTGGACGAGCAGTACTTC; d_call: .; v_call: TRBV28; clone_size: many; j_call: TRBJ2-7
cdr3_aa: CATSRDKYLGAGVGEQFF; cdr3_nt: TGTGCCACCAGCAGAGATAAATATTTAGGGGCCGGGGTAGGTGAGCAGTTCTTC; d_call: .; v_call: TRBV15; clone_size: many; j_call: TRBJ2-1
cdr3_aa: CASSLMGGGGNTIYF; cdr3_nt: TGTGCCAGCAGCTTGATGGGGGGCGGCGGAAACACCATATATTTT; d_call: .; v_call: TRBV5-6; clone_size: many; j_call: TRBJ1-3
cdr3_aa: CASRRGGNAHNEQFF; cdr3_nt: TGTGCCAGCAGACGAGGGGGGAACGCACACAATGAGCAGTTCTTC; d_call: .; v_call: TRBV28; clone_size: many; j_call: TRBJ2-1
cdr3_aa: CASSLALSGQPQHF; cdr3_nt: TGTGCCAGCAGTTTGGCTCTAAGTGGCCAGCCCCAGCATTTT; d_call: .; v_call: TRBV28; clone_size: few; j_call: TRBJ1-5
cdr3_aa: CASRSGTSVYNEQFF; cdr3_nt: TGTGCCAGCAGATCCGGGACTAGCGTCTACAATGAGCAGTTCTTC; d_call: TRBD2; v_call: TRBV27; clone_size: many; j_call: TRBJ2-1
cdr3_aa: CASKLWGQGASGELFF; cdr3_nt: TGTGCCAGCAAATTGTGGGGACAGGGGGCTTCCGGGGAGCTGTTTTTT; d_call: TRBD1; v_call: TRBV2; clone_size: .; j_call: TRBJ2-2
cdr3_aa: CASSSRLDTSGIDTQYF; cdr3_nt: TGTGCCAGCAGTTCAAGACTCGACACCTCCGGGATAGATACGCAGTATTTT; d_call: .; v_call: TRBV6-6; clone_size: many; j_call: TRBJ2-3
cdr3_aa: CASSLDSHLKTDTQYF; cdr3_nt: TGCGCCAGCAGCTTGGATTCCCACTTAAAAACAGATACGCAGTATTTT; d_call: .; v_call: TRBV5-1; clone_size: medium-sized; j_call: TRBJ2-3
cdr3_aa: CASSLISSSYNEQFF; cdr3_nt: TGCGCCAGCAGCCTTATCTCGAGCTCCTACAATGAGCAGTTCTTC; d_call: .; v_call: TRBV5-1; clone_size: many; j_call: TRBJ2-1
cdr3_aa: CASSLGFGGGNYNEQFF; cdr3_nt: TGCGCCAGCAGCTTGGGGTTTGGCGGGGGTAACTACAATGAGCAGTTCTTC; d_call: TRBD2; v_call: TRBV5-1; clone_size: many; j_call: TRBJ2-1
cdr3_aa: CASSPRLAGVKTDTQYF; cdr3_nt: TGCGCCAGCAGCCCGAGACTAGCGGGAGTTAAGACAGATACGCAGTATTTT; d_call: TRBD2; v_call: TRBV5-1; clone_size: many; j_call: TRBJ2-3
cdr3_aa: CASSAGQPDYGYTF; cdr3_nt: TGCGCCAGCAGCGCGGGACAACCGGACTATGGCTACACCTTC; d_call: .; v_call: TRBV5-1; clone_size: many; j_call: TRBJ1-2
cdr3_aa: CASSLKDRFVSYEQYF; cdr3_nt: TGCGCCAGCAGCTTGAAGGACAGGTTTGTCTCCTACGAGCAGTACTTC; d_call: TRBD1; v_call: TRBV5-1; clone_size: medium-sized; j_call: TRBJ2-7
cdr3_aa: CAITGNSNQPQHF; cdr3_nt: TGTGCCATCACAGGGAATAGCAATCAGCCCCAGCATTTT; d_call: .; v_call: TRBV10-3; clone_size: many; j_call: TRBJ1-5
cdr3_aa: CASSLVRVSPLHF; cdr3_nt: TGTGCCAGCAGCTTAGTAAGGGTGTCACCCCTCCACTTT; d_call: .; v_call: TRBV7-8; clone_size: many; j_call: TRBJ1-6
cdr3_aa: CASSSPTSRGGYNEQFF; cdr3_nt: TGTGCCAGCAGTTCTCCTACTAGCCGGGGGGGTTACAATGAGCAGTTCTTC; d_call: TRBD2; v_call: TRBV6-9; clone_size: once; j_call: TRBJ2-1
cdr3_aa: CASSPNSGGNQPQHF; cdr3_nt: TGTGCCAGCAGTCCTAATTCCGGTGGCAATCAGCCCCAGCATTTT; d_call: .; v_call: TRBV28; clone_size: many; j_call: TRBJ1-5
cdr3_aa: CSARKDSKAFF; cdr3_nt: TGCAGTGCTAGAAAGGATTCGAAAGCTTTCTTT; d_call: .; v_call: TRBV20-1; clone_size: many; j_call: TRBJ1-1
cdr3_aa: CAISEGTAGTDTQYF; cdr3_nt: TGTGCCATCAGTGAGGGGACAGCGGGCACAGATACGCAGTATTTT; d_call: TRBD1; v_call: TRBV10-3; clone_size: .; j_call: TRBJ2-3
cdr3_aa: CASSINKDYGYTF; cdr3_nt: TGTGCCAGCAGCATAAATAAAGACTATGGCTACACCTTC; d_call: .; v_call: TRBV28; clone_size: many; j_call: TRBJ1-2
cdr3_aa: CATSARGLAGNEQFF; cdr3_nt: TGTGCCACCAGTGCTAGAGGACTAGCGGGGAATGAGCAGTTCTTC; d_call: TRBD2; v_call: TRBV24-1; clone_size: many; j_call: TRBJ2-1
cdr3_aa: CASSRDRAGNTIYF; cdr3_nt: TGTGCCAGCAGCCGAGACAGGGCTGGAAACACCATATATTTT; d_call: TRBD1; v_call: TRBV7-2; clone_size: many; j_call: TRBJ1-3
cdr3_aa: CSVEPTGTDGGRFF; cdr3_nt: TGCAGCGTTGAACCGACGGGGACAGATGGGGGGCGGTTCTTC; d_call: .; v_call: TRBV29-1; clone_size: many; j_call: TRBJ2-1
cdr3_aa: CASSETRGNTGELFF; cdr3_nt: TGTGCCAGCAGTGAAACCAGGGGAAACACCGGGGAGCTGTTTTTT; d_call: .; v_call: TRBV2; clone_size: few; j_call: TRBJ2-2
cdr3_aa: CASSFWAGGDEQYF; cdr3_nt: TGTGCCAGCAGTTTTTGGGCGGGGGGCGACGAGCAGTACTTC; d_call: TRBD2; v_call: TRBV28; clone_size: many; j_call: TRBJ2-7
cdr3_aa: CASSSQSGRRGETQYF; cdr3_nt: TGTGCCAGCAGCTCCCAGAGTGGAAGGAGGGGGGAGACCCAGTACTTC; d_call: .; v_call: TRBV7-6; clone_size: many; j_call: TRBJ2-5
cdr3_aa: CSAPPLASTDTQYF; cdr3_nt: TGCAGCGCCCCACCCCTGGCTAGCACAGATACGCAGTATTTT; d_call: .; v_call: TRBV29-1; clone_size: few; j_call: TRBJ2-3
cdr3_aa: CASSALTANYGYTF; cdr3_nt: TGTGCCAGCAGCGCCCTGACAGCCAACTATGGCTACACCTTC; d_call: .; v_call: TRBV9; clone_size: many; j_call: TRBJ1-2
cdr3_aa: CASSTRGQFYNEQFF; cdr3_nt: TGTGCCAGCAGTACACGGGGACAGTTCTACAATGAGCAGTTCTTC; d_call: TRBD1; v_call: TRBV28; clone_size: many; j_call: TRBJ2-1
cdr3_aa: CASSLKGQGRTGELFF; cdr3_nt: TGTGCCAGCAGCTTGAAGGGGCAGGGTCGCACCGGGGAGCTGTTTTTT; d_call: .; v_call: TRBV5-6; clone_size: many; j_call: TRBJ2-2
cdr3_aa: CATSTSAGNEQFF; cdr3_nt: TGTGCCACCAGCACCTCCGCGGGGAATGAGCAGTTCTTC; d_call: .; v_call: TRBV15; clone_size: many; j_call: TRBJ2-1
cdr3_aa: CASSPQVGASYNEQFF; cdr3_nt: TGTGCCAGCAGCCCCCAGGTCGGGGCCTCCTACAATGAGCAGTTCTTC; d_call: .; v_call: TRBV5-6; clone_size: many; j_call: TRBJ2-1
cdr3_aa: CASSYARGNLELFF; cdr3_nt: TGTGCCAGCAGTTACGCCCGGGGTAACTTGGAGCTGTTTTTT; d_call: .; v_call: TRBV6-5; clone_size: .; j_call: TRBJ2-2